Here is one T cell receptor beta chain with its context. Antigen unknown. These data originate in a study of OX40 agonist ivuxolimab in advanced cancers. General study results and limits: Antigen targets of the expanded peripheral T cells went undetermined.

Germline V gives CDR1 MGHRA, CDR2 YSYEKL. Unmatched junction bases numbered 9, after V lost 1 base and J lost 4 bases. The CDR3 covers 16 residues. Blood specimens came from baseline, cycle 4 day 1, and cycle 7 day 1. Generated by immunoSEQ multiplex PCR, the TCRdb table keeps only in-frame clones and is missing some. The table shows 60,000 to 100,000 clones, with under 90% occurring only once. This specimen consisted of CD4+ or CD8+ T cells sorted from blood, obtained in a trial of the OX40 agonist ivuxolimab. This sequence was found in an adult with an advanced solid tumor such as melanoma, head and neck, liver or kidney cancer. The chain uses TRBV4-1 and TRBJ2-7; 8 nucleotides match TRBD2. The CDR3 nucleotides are TGCGCCAGCAGCCAAGGTCCGGGGGGGGCTCAGTACGAGCAGTACTTC. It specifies CASSQGPGGAQYEQYF.